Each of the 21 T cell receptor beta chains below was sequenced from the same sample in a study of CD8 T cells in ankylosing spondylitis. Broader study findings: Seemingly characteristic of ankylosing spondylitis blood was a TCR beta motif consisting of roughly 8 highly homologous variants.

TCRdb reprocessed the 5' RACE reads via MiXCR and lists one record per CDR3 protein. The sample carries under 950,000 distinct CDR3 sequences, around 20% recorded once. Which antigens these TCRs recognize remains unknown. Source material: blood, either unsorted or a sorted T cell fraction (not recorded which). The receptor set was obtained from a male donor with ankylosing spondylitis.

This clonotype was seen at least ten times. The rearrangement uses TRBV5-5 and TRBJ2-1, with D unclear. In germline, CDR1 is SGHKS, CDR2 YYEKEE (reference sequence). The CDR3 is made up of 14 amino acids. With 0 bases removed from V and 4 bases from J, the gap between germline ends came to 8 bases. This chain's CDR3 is CASSLDYAYNEQFF. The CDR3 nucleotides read TGTGCCAGCAGCTTGGACTACGCTTACAATGAGCAGTTCTTC.

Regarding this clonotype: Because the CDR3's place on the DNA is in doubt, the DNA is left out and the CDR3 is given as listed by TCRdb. CDR3 in amino acids: CASSLFGTGAPPYF. The rearrangement joins TRBV7-9 to TRBJ2-5; no DNA check was done on the table's D call, TRBD1. The CDR3 numbers 14 amino acids, ends counted. CDR1 and CDR2 (germline): SEHNR, FQNEAQ (reference sequence).

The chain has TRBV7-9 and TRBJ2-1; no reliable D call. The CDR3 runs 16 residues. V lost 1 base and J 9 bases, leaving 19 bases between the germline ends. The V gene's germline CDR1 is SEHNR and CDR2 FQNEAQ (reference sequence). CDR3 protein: CASSLGSNPQVREQFF. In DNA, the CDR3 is TGTGCCAGCAGCTTAGGCTCTAACCCCCAGGTGCGTGAGCAGTTCTTC.

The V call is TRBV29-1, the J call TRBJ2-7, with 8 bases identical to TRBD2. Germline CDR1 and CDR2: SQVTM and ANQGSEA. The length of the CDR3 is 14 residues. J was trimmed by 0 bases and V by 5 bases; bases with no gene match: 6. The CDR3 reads CSVCGGGLSYEQYF. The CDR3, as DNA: TGCAGCGTTTGTGGCGGGGGGCTCTCCTACGAGCAGTACTTC.

The CDR3 bases are TGCGCCAGCAGCCAAGAAGTAGGGCAGGGGGAAGGCACCGGGGAGCTGTTTTTT. It codes for CASSQEVGQGEGTGELFF. The V gene is TRBV4-1, the J gene TRBJ2-2; 7 bases are shared with TRBD1. CDR1 is MGHRA and CDR2 is YSYEKL in the germline V gene. Germline trimming cut 0 bases from V and 4 bases from J; bases unmatched to any gene: 11. The CDR3 totals 18 residues.

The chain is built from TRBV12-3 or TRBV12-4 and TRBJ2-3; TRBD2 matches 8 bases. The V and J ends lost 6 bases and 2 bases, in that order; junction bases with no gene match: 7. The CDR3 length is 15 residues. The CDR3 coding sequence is TGTGCCAGCAGACCCGGACTAGCCACCACAGATACGCAGTATTTT. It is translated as CASRPGLATTDTQYF.

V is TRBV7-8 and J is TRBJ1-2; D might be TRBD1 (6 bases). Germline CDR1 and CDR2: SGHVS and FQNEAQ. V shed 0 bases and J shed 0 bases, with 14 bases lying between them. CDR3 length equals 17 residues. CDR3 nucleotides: TGTGCCAGCAGCTTAGCGGCAGGGGCCAAGGCTAACTATGGCTACACCTTC. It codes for CASSLAAGAKANYGYTF. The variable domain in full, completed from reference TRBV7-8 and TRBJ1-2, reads GAGVSQSPRYKVAKRGQDVALRCDPISGHVSLFWYQQALGQGPEFLTYFQNEAQLDKSGLPSDRFFAERPEGSVSTLKIQRTQQEDSAVYLCASSLAAGAKANYGYTFGSGTRLTVV.

CDR3 residues: CASSLAGLAGGTGANVLTF. The CDR3, as DNA: TGTGCCAGCAGTTTAGCTGGACTAGCGGGAGGGACAGGGGCCAACGTCCTGACTTTC. The chain employs TRBV12-3 or TRBV12-4 and TRBJ2-6; 15 nucleotides line up with TRBD2. V dropped 0 bases and J dropped 4; count of bases not matched to a gene: 4. This CDR3 region has 19 residues.

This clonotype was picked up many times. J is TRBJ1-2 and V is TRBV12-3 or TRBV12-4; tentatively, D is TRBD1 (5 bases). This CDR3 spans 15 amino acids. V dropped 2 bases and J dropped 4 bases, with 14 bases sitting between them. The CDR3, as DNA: TGTGCCAGCAGTTTAAGAGGGCAGGGTTTCTATGGCTACACCTTC. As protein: CASSLRGQGFYGYTF.

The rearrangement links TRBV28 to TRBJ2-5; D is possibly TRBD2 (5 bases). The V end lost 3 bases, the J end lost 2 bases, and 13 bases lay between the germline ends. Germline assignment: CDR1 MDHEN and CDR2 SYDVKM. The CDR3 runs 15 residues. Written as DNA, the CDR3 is TGTGCCAGCAGTTTCCCCCCCCGGGGACAAGAGACCCAGTACTTC. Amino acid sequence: CASSFPPRGQETQYF.

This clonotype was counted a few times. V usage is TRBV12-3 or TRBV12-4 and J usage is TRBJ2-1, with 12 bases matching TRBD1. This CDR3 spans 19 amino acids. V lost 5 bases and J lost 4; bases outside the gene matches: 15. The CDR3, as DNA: TGTGCCAGCAGTCCCGGGCGGGACAGGGGGCGGGAGCTTTACAATGAGCAGTTCTTC. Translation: CASSPGRDRGRELYNEQFF.

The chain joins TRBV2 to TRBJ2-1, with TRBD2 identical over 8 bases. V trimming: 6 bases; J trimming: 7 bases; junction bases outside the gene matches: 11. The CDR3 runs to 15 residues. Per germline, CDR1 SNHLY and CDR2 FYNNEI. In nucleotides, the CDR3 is TGTGCCAGCAGAGACCAAGGACTAGCTGGGAATGAGCAGTTCTTC. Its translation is CASRDQGLAGNEQFF. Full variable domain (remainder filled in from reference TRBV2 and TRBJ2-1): EPEVTQTPSHQVTQMGQEVILRCVPISNHLYFYWYRQILGQKVEFLVSFYNNEISEKSEIFDDQFSVERPDGSNFTLKIRSTKLEDSAMYFCASRDQGLAGNEQFFGPGTRLTVL.

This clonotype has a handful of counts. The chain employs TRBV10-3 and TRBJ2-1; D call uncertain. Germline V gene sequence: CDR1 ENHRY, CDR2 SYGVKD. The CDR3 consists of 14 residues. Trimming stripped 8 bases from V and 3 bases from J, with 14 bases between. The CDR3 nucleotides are TGTGCCATCGGTCTGGCGGCGAACTACAATGAGCAGTTCTTC. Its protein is CAIGLAANYNEQFF.

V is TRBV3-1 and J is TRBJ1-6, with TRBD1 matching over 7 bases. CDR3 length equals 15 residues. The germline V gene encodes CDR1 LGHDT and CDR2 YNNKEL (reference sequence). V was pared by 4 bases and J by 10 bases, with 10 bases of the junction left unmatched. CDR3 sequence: CASSPDRAGGSPLHF. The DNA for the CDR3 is TGTGCCAGCAGCCCCGACAGGGCAGGGGGATCACCCCTCCACTTT.

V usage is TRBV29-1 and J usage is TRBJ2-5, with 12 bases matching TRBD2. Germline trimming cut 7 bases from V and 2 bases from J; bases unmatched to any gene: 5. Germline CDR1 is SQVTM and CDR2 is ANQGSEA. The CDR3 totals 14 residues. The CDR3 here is CSARLAGAQETQYF. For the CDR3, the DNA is TGCAGCGCCCGACTAGCGGGGGCTCAAGAGACCCAGTACTTC.

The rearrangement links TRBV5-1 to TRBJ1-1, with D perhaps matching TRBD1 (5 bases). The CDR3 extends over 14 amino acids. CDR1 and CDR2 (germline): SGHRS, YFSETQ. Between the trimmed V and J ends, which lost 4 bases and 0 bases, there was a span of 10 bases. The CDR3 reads CASSDQGMNTEAFF. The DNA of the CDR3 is TGCGCCAGCAGCGATCAGGGTATGAACACTGAAGCTTTCTTT.

DNA of the CDR3: TGCGCCAGCAGCCAAGATTACAGGACTATCTACAATGAGCAGTTCTTC. Translated, it gives CASSQDYRTIYNEQFF. The V gene is TRBV4-3, the J gene TRBJ2-1; tentative D call: TRBD2 (6 bases). The CDR3 covers 16 residues. V lost 0 bases and J 3 bases, leaving 12 bases between the germline ends. Germline-derived CDR1 and CDR2 are LGHNA and YSLEER.

In DNA, the CDR3 is TGTGCCAGCAGCGCTATCCTCCCGGGACGGCACACCGGGGAGCTGTTTTTT. Residues: CASSAILPGRHTGELFF. The V gene is TRBV7-8, the J gene TRBJ2-2; D is tentatively TRBD1 or TRBD2 (5 bases each). Germline CDR1 is SGHVS and CDR2 is FQNEAQ. Trimming cost V 5 bases and J 3 bases, with 19 bases left between them. The CDR3 is 17 amino acids. Full variable domain (remainder filled in from reference TRBV7-8 and TRBJ2-2): GAGVSQSPRYKVAKRGQDVALRCDPISGHVSLFWYQQALGQGPEFLTYFQNEAQLDKSGLPSDRFFAERPEGSVSTLKIQRTQQEDSAVYLCASSAILPGRHTGELFFGEGSRLTVL.

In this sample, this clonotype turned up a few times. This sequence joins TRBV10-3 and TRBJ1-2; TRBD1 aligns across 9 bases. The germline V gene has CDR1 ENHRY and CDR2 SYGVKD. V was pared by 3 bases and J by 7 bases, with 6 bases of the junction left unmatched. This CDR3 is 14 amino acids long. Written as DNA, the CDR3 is TGTGCCATCAGTGAATCTTGGGACAGGGCTGGCTACACCTTC. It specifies CAISESWDRAGYTF.

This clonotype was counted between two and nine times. The chain's CDR3 is CSAEGDSNTGELFF. The CDR3 bases are TGCAGTGCTGAGGGGGACAGCAACACCGGGGAGCTGTTTTTT. The V and J genes are TRBV20-1 and TRBJ2-2; TRBD1 aligns across 7 bases. V trimming: 5 bases; J trimming: 2 bases; junction bases outside the gene matches: 5. Germline V lookup: CDR1 DFQATT, CDR2 SNEGSKA (reference sequence). The CDR3 has 14 residues.

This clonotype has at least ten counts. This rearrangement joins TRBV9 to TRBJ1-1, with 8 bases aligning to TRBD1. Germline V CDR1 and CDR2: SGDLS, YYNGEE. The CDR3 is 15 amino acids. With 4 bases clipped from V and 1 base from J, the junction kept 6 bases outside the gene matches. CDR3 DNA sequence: TGTGCCAGCAGCTTCGGACAGGGAGAGAACACTGAAGCTTTCTTT. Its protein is CASSFGQGENTEAFF. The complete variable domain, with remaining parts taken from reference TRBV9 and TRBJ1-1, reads DSGVTQTPKHLITATGQRVTLRCSPRSGDLSVYWYQQSLDQGLQFLIQYYNGEERAKGNILERFSAQQFPDLHSELNLSSLELGDSALYFCASSFGQGENTEAFFGQGTRLTVV.